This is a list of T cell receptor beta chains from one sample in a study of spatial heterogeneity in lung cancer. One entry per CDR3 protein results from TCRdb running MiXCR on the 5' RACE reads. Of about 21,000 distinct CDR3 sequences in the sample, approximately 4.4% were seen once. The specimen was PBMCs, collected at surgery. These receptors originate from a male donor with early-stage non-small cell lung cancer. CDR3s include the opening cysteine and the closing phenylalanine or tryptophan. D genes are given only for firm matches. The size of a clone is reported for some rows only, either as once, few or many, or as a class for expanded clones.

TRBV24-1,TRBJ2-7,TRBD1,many,CATSDPGQGSYEQYF,TGTGCCACCAGTGACCCGGGACAGGGTTCCTACGAGCAGTACTTC
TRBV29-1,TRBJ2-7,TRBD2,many,CSVEARLAGPGGEQYF,TGCAGCGTTGAGGCGCGGCTAGCGGGGCCAGGTGGAGAGCAGTACTTC
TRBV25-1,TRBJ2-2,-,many,CASRGTGGGELFF,TGTGCCAGCAGAGGGACCGGAGGCGGGGAGCTGTTTTTT
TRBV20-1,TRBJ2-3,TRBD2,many,CGSGMREGGTDTQYF,TGCGGATCGGGGATGCGGGAGGGGGGCACAGATACGCAGTATTTT
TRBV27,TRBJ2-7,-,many,CASSLSYSTGRTYEQYF,TGTGCCAGCAGTTTATCCTACTCGACAGGGAGGACCTACGAGCAGTACTTC
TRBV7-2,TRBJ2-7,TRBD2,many,CASSFLAGLVYEQYF,TGTGCCAGCAGCTTTCTAGCGGGGTTGGTGTACGAGCAGTACTTC
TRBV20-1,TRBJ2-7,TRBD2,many,CSAAGGNSYEQYF,TGCAGTGCTGCCGGGGGGAATTCCTACGAGCAGTACTTC
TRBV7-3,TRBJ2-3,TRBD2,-,CASSLTLAGDLTDTQYF,TGTGCCAGCAGCTTAACGCTAGCGGGAGACCTCACAGATACGCAGTATTTT
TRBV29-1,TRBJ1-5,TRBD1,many,CSVAYQGAGQPQHF,TGCAGCGTTGCATATCAGGGGGCCGGACAGCCCCAGCATTTT
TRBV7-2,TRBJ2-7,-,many,CASNRPGDYEQYF,TGTGCCAGCAACCGCCCGGGGGATTACGAGCAGTACTTC
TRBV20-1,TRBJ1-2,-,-,CSARRQGHYGYTF,TGCAGTGCTAGAAGGCAGGGTCACTATGGCTACACCTTC
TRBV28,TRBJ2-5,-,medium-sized,CAAGHQETQYF,TGTGCCGCGGGCCACCAAGAGACCCAGTACTTC
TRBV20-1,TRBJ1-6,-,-,CSARIQDSQNSPLHF,TGCAGTGCTAGAATTCAGGACAGCCAAAATTCACCCCTCCACTTT
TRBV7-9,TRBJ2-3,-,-,CASSLNEAGFGADTQYF,TGTGCCAGCAGCTTAAATGAGGCGGGATTCGGCGCAGATACGCAGTATTTT
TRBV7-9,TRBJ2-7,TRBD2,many,CASSLTSGRLEQYF,TGTGCCAGCAGCTTGACTAGCGGACGTCTAGAGCAGTACTTC
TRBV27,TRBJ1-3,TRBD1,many,CASSWTGRSGNTIYF,TGTGCCAGCAGTTGGACAGGGAGGAGTGGAAACACCATATATTTT